What follows are 20 T cell receptor beta chains derived from one specimen sequenced in a study of T cell responses to AZD1222 COVID-19 vaccine. Profiling relied on immunoSEQ multiplex PCR, and the TCRdb table lists in-frame clones only, not all of them. The sample has about 120,000 clones, approximately 89% seen once; the top ten hold 6.5%. The source material was peripheral blood, sampled 28 days after the second AZD1222 dose. Receptors originate from an adult who received the AZD1222 COVID-19 vaccine.

CDR3 loop: CAISEGAKGYGYTF. The CDR3 coding sequence is TGTGCCATCAGTGAGGGGGCTAAGGGCTATGGCTACACCTTC. The gene calls are TRBV10-3 and TRBJ1-2; the D gene is possibly TRBD1 (5 bases). Trimming shortened V by 2 bases and J by 4 bases, and 11 bases separated the two germline ends. The CDR3 is 14 residues long. CDR1 and CDR2 (germline): ENHRY, SYGVKD.

The chain recombines TRBV6-6 with TRBJ1-5, with D possibly TRBD1 on 6 matching bases. This CDR3 comprises 16 residues. The germline V gene encodes CDR1 MNHNY and CDR2 SVGAGI (reference sequence). V was cut by 7 bases and J by 5 bases, with 21 bases left in between. The CDR3 sequence: CASKGVTRGGDQPQHF. CDR3 in DNA: TGTGCCAGCAAAGGGGTCACACGAGGGGGTGATCAGCCCCAGCATTTT.

V and J are TRBV7-9 and TRBJ1-2; D possibly corresponds to TRBD1 (5 bases). V was clipped by 7 bases and J by 4 bases, with 16 bases between them. The germline gives CDR1 SEHNR, CDR2 FQNEAQ (reference sequence). The CDR3 has 14 amino acids. CDR3: CASTLGQVGYGYTF. CDR3 DNA sequence: TGTGCCAGCACCCTAGGACAAGTCGGCTATGGCTACACCTTC.

The CDR3 DNA reads as TGCGCCAGCAGCCAACCTACCGAAGAGTCCAATGAGCAGTTCTTC. Translation gives CASSQPTEESNEQFF. The genes are TRBV4-3 and TRBJ2-1; no reliable D call. This CDR3 has 15 amino acids. Trimming shortened V by 2 bases and J by 6 bases, and 14 bases separated the two germline ends. The germline V gene has CDR1 LGHNA and CDR2 YSLEER.

This chain joins TRBV5-6 and TRBJ1-5; tentatively, D is TRBD1 (6 bases). The CDR3 runs 14 residues. Trimming took off 0 bases at V and 6 bases at J, with 10 bases between the two ends. The V gene's germline CDR1 is SGHDT and CDR2 YYEEEE. The CDR3 region is CASSLAAGVQPQHF. DNA of the CDR3: TGTGCCAGCAGCTTGGCGGCAGGGGTTCAGCCCCAGCATTTT.

The rearrangement joins TRBV27 to TRBJ1-2; D possibly corresponds to TRBD1 (6 bases). The CDR3 runs to 13 residues. Germline V gene data show CDR1 as MNHEY and CDR2 as SMNVEV (reference sequence). V was shortened by 5 bases and J by 3 bases, with 10 bases between the two germline ends. The chain's CDR3 is CASSTGLDYGYTF. CDR3 nucleotide sequence: TGTGCCAGCAGTACAGGGTTAGACTATGGCTACACCTTC.

This clone was counted once. The chain carries TRBV28 and TRBJ1-5, with TRBD1 matching 9 bases. V was pared by 7 bases and J by 6 bases, with 10 bases of the junction left unmatched. This CDR3 comprises 15 residues. From germline, CDR1 is MDHEN and CDR2 SYDVKM. CDR3 bases: TGTGCCAGCATTCCCGGGACAGGGCTTTCTCAGCCCCAGCATTTT. It is translated as CASIPGTGLSQPQHF.

This chain joins TRBV5-5 and TRBJ1-2; tentatively, D is TRBD1 (5 bases). Germline CDR1 reads SGHKS; CDR2 reads YYEKEE (reference sequence). Trimming shortened V by 2 bases and J by 1 base, and 9 bases separated the two germline ends. The CDR3 loop spans 14 amino acids. Written as DNA, the CDR3 is TGTGCCAGCAGCTTCGGGGGGAATAACTATGGCTACACCTTC. It is translated as CASSFGGNNYGYTF.

The chain is built from TRBV7-3 and TRBJ2-3, with 12 bases identical to TRBD2. V was clipped by 5 bases and J by 11 bases; unmatched bases: 5. This CDR3 region has 13 residues. Germline CDR1 reads SGHTA; CDR2 reads FQGTGA. This CDR3 is CASSQGLAGMQYF. As DNA, the CDR3 is TGTGCCAGCAGCCAAGGACTAGCGGGGATGCAGTATTTT.

V and J are TRBV7-2 and TRBJ1-1; tentatively, D is TRBD1 (5 bases). Trimming took off 5 bases at V and 0 bases at J, with 10 bases between the two ends. The germline CDR1 and CDR2 sequences are SGHTA and FQGNSA. The CDR3 runs to 14 residues. CDR3 in amino acids: CASSPGSLNTEAFF. The CDR3 coding sequence is TGTGCCAGCAGCCCAGGGTCTCTGAACACTGAAGCTTTCTTT.

The chain employs TRBV9 and TRBJ1-2, with TRBD1 matching 10 bases. The CDR3 totals 16 residues. Trimming took 3 bases from V and 7 from J; bases not matched to a gene: 12. Per the germline V gene, CDR1 is SGDLS and CDR2 is YYNGEE. The CDR3 sequence: CASSGPTPGQGTGYTF. CDR3 bases: TGTGCCAGCAGCGGACCTACTCCGGGACAGGGGACTGGCTACACCTTC.

The chain employs TRBV19 and TRBJ1-2; 8 bases fit TRBD1. CDR3 length: 15 amino acids. Trimming took 10 bases from V and 8 from J; bases not matched to a gene: 18. The germline V gene encodes CDR1 LNHDA and CDR2 SQIVND (reference sequence). The CDR3 DNA is TGTGCCACCCAAAGAGGGTCAGGGGGCCTGGCGGGCTACACCTTC. This sequence encodes CATQRGSGGLAGYTF.

V usage is TRBV7-2 and J usage is TRBJ2-2, with D unclear. Trimming pared 5 bases from V and 5 bases from J, leaving 12 bases between. The CDR3 runs 14 residues. The germline V gene has CDR1 SGHTA and CDR2 FQGNSA. The CDR3 DNA is TGTGCCAGCAGCATAGTCGTGGGGACCGGGGAGCTGTTTTTT. This gives the protein CASSIVVGTGELFF. The whole variable domain, remainder taken from reference TRBV7-2 and TRBJ2-2, is GAGVSQSPSNKVTEKGKDVELRCDPISGHTALYWYRQSLGQGLEFLIYFQGNSAPDKSGLPSDRFSAERTGGSVSTLTIQRTQQEDSAVYLCASSIVVGTGELFFGEGSRLTVL.

CDR3 region: CASSRMPGGNSPLHF. CDR3 in DNA: TGTGCCAGCAGTCGCATGCCAGGGGGAAATTCACCCCTCCACTTT. This chain joins TRBV3-1 (or the pseudogene TRBV3-2) and TRBJ1-6; TRBD1 matches at 7 bases. Germline CDR1 LGHDT, CDR2 YNNKEL (reference sequence). The CDR3 extends over 15 amino acids. The junction had 9 bases not matched to a gene; V was cut back by 6 bases and J by 7 bases.

The chain couples TRBV13 to TRBJ2-3; D possibly corresponds to TRBD2 (7 bases). Per germline, CDR1 PRHDT and CDR2 FYEKMQ (reference sequence). The CDR3 spans 17 residues. Trimming stripped 5 bases from V and 2 bases from J, with 20 bases between. DNA of the CDR3: TGTGCCAGCAGCCCCCGACAGAGTCGGGGGGCCACAGATACGCAGTATTTT. As protein: CASSPRQSRGATDTQYF.

V and J are TRBV10-1 and TRBJ1-3, with unresolved D. Looked up from germline, CDR1 is WNHNN and CDR2 is SYGVQD (reference sequence). This CDR3 spans 13 amino acids. Trimming pared 1 base from V and 0 bases from J, leaving 1 base between. The CDR3 DNA sequence: TGCGCCAGCAGTGAGTTCTCTGGAAACACCATATATTTT. It encodes CASSEFSGNTIYF.

This sequence joins TRBV19 and TRBJ1-6, with no clear D. This CDR3 contains 15 residues. Trimming took off 2 bases at V and 7 bases at J, with 12 bases between the two ends. In germline, CDR1 is LNHDA, CDR2 SQIVND (reference sequence). The CDR3 sequence is CASSIWAFGNSPLHF. For the CDR3, the DNA is TGTGCCAGTAGTATATGGGCTTTCGGGAATTCACCCCTCCACTTT.

The genes are TRBV2 and TRBJ1-3; D call uncertain. With 2 bases removed from V and 0 bases from J, the gap between germline ends came to 11 bases. This CDR3 has 16 amino acids. Per the germline V gene, CDR1 is SNHLY and CDR2 is FYNNEI. The CDR3 here is CASSERRGSSGNTIYF. The CDR3 DNA is TGTGCCAGCAGTGAACGTCGAGGGAGCTCTGGAAACACCATATATTTT.

V is TRBV2 and J is TRBJ2-3; no firm D call. The V gene's germline CDR1 is SNHLY and CDR2 FYNNEI. The CDR3 extends over 12 amino acids. Trimming removed 0 bases at V and 12 bases at J, with 10 bases between. CDR3 residues: CASSEAGSPQYF. The DNA of the CDR3 is TGTGCCAGCAGTGAAGCGGGGTCCCCACAGTATTTT.

This chain joins TRBV7-2 and TRBJ1-1, with D uncertain. CDR1 is SGHTA and CDR2 is FQGNSA in the germline V gene. Trimming shortened V by 5 bases and J by 1 base, and 11 bases separated the two germline ends. This CDR3 region has 14 residues. The CDR3 DNA reads TGTGCCAGCAGCCCCCCCTGGGGGAACACTGAAGCTTTCTTT. Encoded protein: CASSPPWGNTEAFF.